The entry below describes one T cell receptor beta chain. Antigen unknown. The data originate from a study of T cell responses to AZD1222 COVID-19 vaccine. In the study overall: Second-dose timings of about 4 or about 12 weeks were pooled.

Study results and limitations: Baseline seropositives among AZD1222 recipients totaled only 5 to 7.

Trimming removed 5 bases from V and 4 bases from J, with 17 bases in between. The CDR3 runs 15 residues. In germline, CDR1 is SEHNR, CDR2 FQNEAQ (reference sequence). Repertoires were generated with immunoSEQ multiplex PCR, while TCRdb's copy carries only in-frame clones and drops some. Of 84,000 or so clones in the sample, roughly nine tenths were seen once. This clonotype originated in an adult in good health. The chain employs TRBV7-9 and TRBJ1-2; D is perhaps TRBD1 (6 bases). Sequenced material: peripheral blood, taken on day 0 of AZD1222 vaccination. Here the CDR3 reads CASSRTGNAIYGYTF. The CDR3 nucleotides read TGTGCCAGCAGCAGAACAGGGAACGCGATCTATGGCTACACCTTC. Looking up the rest from reference TRBV7-9 and TRBJ1-2 gives the full variable domain: DTGVSQNPRHKITKRGQNVTFRCDPISEHNRLYWYRQTLGQGPEFLTYFQNEAQLEKSRLLSDRFSAERPKGSFSTLEIQRTEQGDSAMYLCASSRTGNAIYGYTFGSGTRLTVV.